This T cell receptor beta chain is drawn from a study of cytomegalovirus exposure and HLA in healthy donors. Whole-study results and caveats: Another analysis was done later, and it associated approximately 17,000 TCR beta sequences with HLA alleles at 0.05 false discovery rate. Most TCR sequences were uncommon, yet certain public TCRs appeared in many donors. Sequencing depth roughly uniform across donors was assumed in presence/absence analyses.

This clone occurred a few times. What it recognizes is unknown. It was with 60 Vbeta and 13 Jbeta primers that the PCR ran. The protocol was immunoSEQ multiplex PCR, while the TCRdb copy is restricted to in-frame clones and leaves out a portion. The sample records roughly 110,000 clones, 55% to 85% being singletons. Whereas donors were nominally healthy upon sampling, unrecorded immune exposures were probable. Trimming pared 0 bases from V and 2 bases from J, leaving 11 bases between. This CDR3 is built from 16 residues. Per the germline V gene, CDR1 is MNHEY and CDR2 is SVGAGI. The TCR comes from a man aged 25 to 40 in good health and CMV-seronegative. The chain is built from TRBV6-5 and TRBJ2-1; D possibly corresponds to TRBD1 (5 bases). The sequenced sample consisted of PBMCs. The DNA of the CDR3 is TGTGCCAGCAGTTACTCGCAGGGTCTCACCTACAATGAGCAGTTCTTC. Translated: CASSYSQGLTYNEQFF.